Listed below are T cell receptor beta chains from one sample, sequenced in a study of cytomegalovirus exposure and HLA in healthy donors. This table comes from immunoSEQ multiplex PCR, and its TCRdb copy is limited to in-frame clones, with some not included. The top ten hold approximately 2.3% of the sample, which has approximately 52,000 clones, approximately 80% seen once. The sample consisted of PBMCs. The receptor set was obtained from a female donor in good health and CMV-seronegative. The CDR3 runs from the conserved cysteine through the conserved F or W. D genes are given only for firm matches. The listing skips clone size in some rows; elsewhere it reads once, few, many or a size class.

cdr3_aa cdr3_nt clone_size d_call j_call v_call
CASSLGLAGNTGELFF TGTGCCAGCAGCTTGGGGCTAGCGGGGAACACCGGGGAGCTGTTTTTT NA TRBD2 TRBJ2-2 TRBV5-4
CASSYTGGALSGYTF TGTGCCAGCAGTTATACAGGGGGCGCCTTGTCTGGCTACACCTTC NA TRBD1 TRBJ1-2 TRBV6-5
CASSSPWGSGVMRTQYF TGTGCCAGCAGTTCCCCATGGGGTAGCGGGGTTATGAGGACCCAGTACTTC NA TRBD2 TRBJ2-5 TRBV27
CASSLTNSNTGELFF TGTGCCAGCAGCTTAACTAACTCGAACACCGGGGAGCTGTTTTTT NA NA TRBJ2-2 TRBV7-2
CASSIRGGRNSPLHF TGTGCCAGTAGTATCCGGGGGGGAAGAAATTCACCCCTCCACTTT NA NA TRBJ1-6 TRBV19
CASSPTNYGYTF TGTGCCAGCAGCCCTACGAACTATGGCTACACCTTC NA NA TRBJ1-2 TRBV7-8
CASSPSGTVQETQYF TGTGCCAGCTCACCCTCGGGGACAGTACAAGAGACCCAGTACTTC NA TRBD1 TRBJ2-5 TRBV18
CASKKGEYNEQFF TGCGCCAGCAAAAAAGGAGAGTACAATGAGCAGTTCTTC NA NA TRBJ2-1 TRBV5-1
CASSALYGQGATEAFF TGTGCCAGTAGTGCCCTATACGGACAGGGGGCCACTGAAGCTTTCTTT few TRBD1 TRBJ1-1 TRBV19
CASSRGDSSGNTIYF TGTGCCAGCAGCCGCGGGGACAGCTCTGGAAACACCATATATTTT NA TRBD1 TRBJ1-3 TRBV14
CSVEEFGTGVSYNEQFF TGCAGCGTTGAAGAGTTCGGGACAGGGGTATCCTACAATGAGCAGTTCTTC once TRBD1 TRBJ2-1 TRBV29-1
CASSEAQGGGLDIQYF TGTGCCAGCAGTGAAGCGCAGGGAGGGGGTTTGGACATTCAGTACTTC NA NA TRBJ2-4 TRBV6-1
CATSPASEGPDTQYF TGTGCCACCAGCCCGGCTAGCGAAGGTCCCGATACGCAGTATTTT NA NA TRBJ2-3 TRBV15
CASSYSPLGGKNIQYF TGTGCCAGCAGTTACTCCCCGCTGGGGGGGAAAAACATTCAGTACTTC NA TRBD2 TRBJ2-4 TRBV6-6
CASSESAGSDVKNIQYF TGTGCCAGCAGTGAATCTGCCGGGAGTGATGTCAAAAACATTCAGTACTTC NA NA TRBJ2-4 TRBV25-1
CASSPQGLGGNEQFF TGTGCCAGCAGCCCCCAAGGCCTAGGGGGAAATGAGCAGTTCTTC few NA TRBJ2-1 TRBV7-3
CASSLPRLPDRGRETQYF TGTGCCAGCAGTTTACCCCGGCTCCCAGACAGGGGGCGGGAGACCCAGTACTTC NA TRBD1 TRBJ2-5 TRBV28
CASSTDRGWGEQYF TGTGCCAGCAGCACAGACAGGGGATGGGGCGAGCAGTACTTC NA TRBD1 TRBJ2-7 TRBV11-1
CAIGGGIPINSNQPQHF TGTGCCATCGGGGGGGGGATTCCTATAAATAGCAATCAGCCCCAGCATTTT NA NA TRBJ1-5 TRBV7-2
CASSPAPSYNEQFF TGTGCCAGCTCACCGGCTCCCTCCTACAATGAGCAGTTCTTC NA NA TRBJ2-1 TRBV18
CASSVEESSYNEQFF TGTGCCAGCAGTGTTGAGGAGAGCTCCTACAATGAGCAGTTCTTC NA NA TRBJ2-1 TRBV2
CASGPATNSYEQYF TGTGCCAGCGGGCCAGCCACGAATTCCTACGAGCAGTACTTC NA NA TRBJ2-7 TRBV2
CASSPWGGQGGEQYF TGCGCCAGCAGCCCCTGGGGGGGACAGGGGGGCGAGCAGTACTTC NA TRBD1 TRBJ2-7 TRBV5-1
CASSAQGVKETQYF TGTGCCAGCAGCGCACAGGGGGTCAAAGAGACCCAGTACTTC NA TRBD1 TRBJ2-5 TRBV5-4
CAISGAGHSEAFF TGTGCCATCAGTGGAGCAGGGCACAGTGAAGCTTTCTTT few NA TRBJ1-1 TRBV10-3
CASSFAGASYNEQFF TGCGCCAGCAGCTTTGCGGGGGCTTCCTACAATGAGCAGTTCTTC NA NA TRBJ2-1 TRBV5-1